In this sample, the clone carrying this T cell receptor (beta chain) turned up a few times. Its target is unknown. The table came from immunoSEQ multiplex PCR; TCRdb's copy has only in-frame clones and leaves some out. The sample holds more than 45,000 clones; 82% are singletons and the top ten take under 4%. This sample is drawn from a study of OX40 agonist ivuxolimab in advanced cancers. CDR1 is MNHEY, CDR2 SVGAGI, per germline. Trimming left V 0 bases short and J 8 bases short, with 14 bases between. The CDR3 covers 16 residues. Study-wide results and caveats: Low levels of normalized T-cell clonal expansion also appeared in some nonresponders.

This specimen was CD4+ or CD8+ T cells sorted from blood, taken in a trial of the OX40 agonist ivuxolimab. The TCR originated in an adult with an advanced solid tumor such as melanoma, head and neck, liver or kidney cancer. The V gene is TRBV6-5, the J gene TRBJ1-6; weak D call: TRBD1 (6 bases). The chain's CDR3 is CASSYSRGASDSPLHF. Here the CDR3 DNA reads TGTGCCAGCAGTTACTCCAGGGGCGCCAGCGATTCACCCCTCCACTTT.